The 24 T cell receptor beta chains given below trace back to one sample, sequenced in a study of cytomegalovirus exposure and HLA in healthy donors. The PCR ran on 60 Vbeta and 13 Jbeta primers. TCRdb keeps only in-frame clones here, not all; method: immunoSEQ multiplex PCR. The profile shows about 130,000 clones, 80% to 90% of them singletons. Input material: PBMCs. These receptors all stem from a woman between 18 and 30 years old in good health and CMV-seropositive.

This chain uses TRBV11-2 with TRBJ2-1, with D perhaps TRBD1 (5 bases). V lost 4 bases and J lost 2, with 9 bases in between. Per germline, CDR1 SGHAT and CDR2 FQNNGV. This CDR3 spans 14 amino acids. The CDR3 is CASSSTGTYNEQFF. The DNA for the CDR3 is TGTGCCAGCAGCTCCACAGGCACCTACAATGAGCAGTTCTTC.

This clone showed up just a few times. The chain recombines TRBV12-5 with TRBJ1-5; no reliable D call. The CDR3 has 13 residues. Trimming left V 5 bases short and J 6 bases short, with 11 bases between. Germline-derived CDR1 and CDR2 are LGHNT and FRNRAP. The CDR3 DNA reads as TGTGCTAGTGGTCCCGGGGTCATTCAGCCCCAGCATTTT. Translating gives CASGPGVIQPQHF.

The rearrangement joins TRBV15 to TRBJ2-5; TRBD2 agrees at 12 bases. V lost 1 base, J lost 4 bases, and 1 base stayed unmatched. The CDR3 runs 15 residues. From germline, CDR1 is LNHNV and CDR2 YYDKDF (reference sequence). The CDR3 DNA reads as TGTGCCACCAGCAGAGGGACTAGCGGGGTAGAGACCCAGTACTTC. Encoded protein: CATSRGTSGVETQYF.

The rearrangement links TRBV19 to TRBJ1-2; D is possibly TRBD1 (6 bases). The CDR3 is 16 amino acids. Germline V gives CDR1 LNHDA, CDR2 SQIVND (reference sequence). Deletions cut 3 bases from V and 6 bases from J, with 20 bases between. In DNA, the CDR3 is TGTGCCAGTAGTATGTGGGTACAGGGCGGCATGGATGGCTACACCTTC. Protein product: CASSMWVQGGMDGYTF.

The gene calls are TRBV27 and TRBJ2-3; 7 bases line up with TRBD1. The V and J ends lost 3 bases and 2 bases, in that order; junction bases with no gene match: 2. CDR1 MNHEY and CDR2 SMNVEV come from the germline V gene (reference sequence). The CDR3 is 14 residues long. CDR3 region: CASSLGQNTDTQYF. The CDR3 nucleotides read TGTGCCAGCAGTTTGGGACAGAACACAGATACGCAGTATTTT.

This chain joins TRBV10-2 and TRBJ2-7, with D possibly being TRBD2 (6 bases). The CDR3 loop spans 16 amino acids. Per germline, CDR1 WSHSY and CDR2 SAAADI. V lost 2 bases and J lost 0, with 14 bases in between. The CDR3 here is CASSEGGHGGSYEQYF. CDR3 DNA: TGCGCCAGCAGTGAGGGAGGACACGGGGGCTCCTACGAGCAGTACTTC.

The chain uses TRBV11-2 and TRBJ2-3, with D uncertain. CDR1 and CDR2 (germline): SGHAT, FQNNGV. The CDR3 contains 13 residues. V lost 1 base and J lost 4, with 6 bases in between. CDR3 coding DNA: TGTGCCAGCAGCTTAGTTTCCTCAGATACGCAGTATTTT. Translation: CASSLVSSDTQYF.

V and J are TRBV7-9 and TRBJ2-2, with 12 bases fitting TRBD2. Germline-derived CDR1 and CDR2 are SEHNR and FQNEAQ (reference sequence). The CDR3 loop spans 15 amino acids. The V segment lost 5 bases and the J segment 7 bases; nucleotides outside the gene matches: 5. For the CDR3, the DNA is TGTGCCAGCAGCCGACTAGCGGGGGTTGTCGGGGAGCTGTTTTTT. Its translation is CASSRLAGVVGELFF.

The genes are TRBV6-6 and TRBJ1-1, with D unclear. Germline loops: CDR1 MNHNY, CDR2 SVGAGI (reference sequence). Trimming pared 3 bases from V and 0 bases from J, leaving 5 bases between. The CDR3 covers 13 residues. CDR3 coding DNA: TGTGCCAGCAGTTATAGATTGAACACTGAAGCTTTCTTT. It codes for CASSYRLNTEAFF.

A word on this clone: At one boundary the junction diverges from the germline segment, which might be a read error. This chain uses TRBV18 with TRBJ1-6; 8 bases agree with TRBD1. Germline V gene data show CDR1 as KGHSH and CDR2 as LQKENI. The CDR3 spans 11 residues. Written as DNA, the CDR3 is TGTGCCAGCTCACGACTGGGACAGGTCGTATTT. The encoded protein is CASSRLGQVVF. Drawing the rest from reference TRBV18 and TRBJ1-6, the complete variable domain is NAGVMQNPRHLVRRRGQEARLRCSPMKGHSHVYWYRQLPEEGLKFMVYLQKENIIDESGMPKERFSAEFPKEGPSILRIQQVVRGDSAAYFCASSRLGQVVFGNGTRLTVT.

In DNA form, the CDR3 reads TGTGCCAGCAGCGTAGGGTGGGGGGGAAACAATGAGCAGTTCTTC. Its translation is CASSVGWGGNNEQFF. This rearrangement joins TRBV7-9 to TRBJ2-1, with 7 bases identical to TRBD2. The CDR3 runs 15 residues. The J segment lost 5 bases and the V segment lost 5 bases, leaving 9 bases of the junction unmatched. CDR1 and CDR2 (germline): SEHNR, FQNEAQ (reference sequence).

V usage is TRBV7-9 and J usage is TRBJ2-7, with 10 bases identical to TRBD1. Trimming cost V 3 bases and J 1 base; bases outside gene matches: 9. The CDR3 has 17 residues. Germline V lookup: CDR1 SEHNR, CDR2 FQNEAQ (reference sequence). CDR3 residues: CASSFSGQGKGSYEQYF. CDR3 bases: TGTGCCAGCAGCTTCTCGGGACAGGGGAAAGGTTCCTACGAGCAGTACTTC.

The rearrangement uses TRBV15 and TRBJ2-7; D may be TRBD2 (5 bases). Germline CDR1 is LNHNV and CDR2 is YYDKDF (reference sequence). CDR3 length equals 14 residues. The ends were cut back, 1 base at V and 3 bases at J, with 10 bases in the middle. The CDR3 sequence: CATSRGWGDYEQYF. As DNA, the CDR3 is TGTGCCACCAGCAGAGGATGGGGAGACTACGAGCAGTACTTC.

The CDR3 nucleotides read TGTGCCAGCAGCTTAGTATCTAGCGGGGTTCCCTACAATGAGCAGTTCTTC. Protein sequence: CASSLVSSGVPYNEQFF. V and J are TRBV7-9 and TRBJ2-1; 9 bases map to TRBD2. Losses at the gene ends were 1 base for V and 2 bases for J; bases not matched to a gene: 6. This CDR3 has 17 amino acids. Per germline, CDR1 SEHNR and CDR2 FQNEAQ (reference sequence). Full variable domain (outside the CDR3, taken from reference TRBV7-9 and TRBJ2-1): DTGVSQNPRHKITKRGQNVTFRCDPISEHNRLYWYRQTLGQGPEFLTYFQNEAQLEKSRLLSDRFSAERPKGSFSTLEIQRTEQGDSAMYLCASSLVSSGVPYNEQFFGPGTRLTVL.

Worth noting for this clone: The same CDR3 also results from other DNA sequences found in this sample. The DNA of the CDR3 is TGTGCCAGCAGTTTCCAAGCCCTCAATGAGCAGTTCTTC. This codes for CASSFQALNEQFF. The chain couples TRBV27 to TRBJ2-1; D is ambiguous. This CDR3 is 13 amino acids long. Germline-derived CDR1 and CDR2 are MNHEY and SMNVEV (reference sequence). The V gene lost 3 bases and the J gene lost 6 bases, with 9 bases spanning the gap.

This clone is a singleton in its sample. The genes are TRBV18 and TRBJ2-5, with TRBD1 identical over 9 bases. CDR3 length equals 15 residues. The V gene end was trimmed by 3 bases and the J gene end by 5 bases; junction bases not matched to a gene: 7. Germline loops: CDR1 KGHSH, CDR2 LQKENI. The CDR3 DNA reads TGTGCCAGCTCACCCTACGGGACAGGGAGTGAGACCCAGTACTTC. Translation: CASSPYGTGSETQYF.

The rearrangement links TRBV2 to TRBJ1-2, with 9 bases that match TRBD1. The V segment lost 5 bases and the J segment 8 bases; nucleotides outside the gene matches: 12. Germline-derived CDR1 and CDR2 are SNHLY and FYNNEI. The CDR3 runs to 15 residues. The CDR3 bases are TGTGCCAGCAGTACCGTCCCGGGACAGGGTGGGGGCTACACCTTC. Translation gives CASSTVPGQGGGYTF.

This sequence joins TRBV5-6 and TRBJ2-1; D ambiguous. There are 14 residues in the CDR3. Between the trimmed V and J ends, which lost 1 base and 0 bases, there was a span of 5 bases. Germline V gene lookup returns CDR1 SGHDT and CDR2 YYEEEE. CDR3 in amino acids: CASSLFGSYNEQFF. The CDR3 DNA reads as TGTGCCAGCAGCTTGTTCGGCTCCTACAATGAGCAGTTCTTC. The whole variable domain, filled in from reference TRBV5-6 and TRBJ2-1, reads DAGVTQSPTHLIKTRGQQVTLRCSPKSGHDTVSWYQQALGQGPQFIFQYYEEEERQRGNFPDRFSGHQFPNYSSELNVNALLLGDSALYLCASSLFGSYNEQFFGPGTRLTVL.

V gene TRBV27 combines with J gene TRBJ2-7, with 8 bases aligning to TRBD1. Germline lookup yields CDR1 MNHEY and CDR2 SMNVEV (reference sequence). With 8 bases clipped from V and 4 bases from J, the junction kept 1 base outside the gene matches. This CDR3 has 11 amino acids. DNA for the CDR3: TGTGCCAGCCGGGACAGGTACGAGCAGTACTTC. Its translation: CASRDRYEQYF.

This chain uses TRBV19 with TRBJ2-1; D is perhaps TRBD2 (5 bases). The V gene lost 10 bases and the J gene lost 2 bases, with 12 bases spanning the gap. The CDR3 extends over 13 amino acids. Per the germline V gene, CDR1 is LNHDA and CDR2 is SQIVND (reference sequence). The CDR3 nucleotides are TGTGCCATTACCCGCGGGCCCTACAATGAGCAGTTCTTC. It yields the protein CAITRGPYNEQFF.

This chain connects TRBV4-1 to TRBJ2-7; D uncertain. CDR3 length: 14 residues. V was trimmed by 0 bases and J by 7 bases, leaving 13 bases between them. The germline CDR1 and CDR2 sequences are MGHRA and YSYEKL. CDR3 sequence reads: CASSQDEAQQEQYF. CDR3 nucleotide sequence: TGCGCCAGCAGCCAAGATGAGGCCCAGCAGGAGCAGTACTTC.

The chain carries TRBV18 and TRBJ1-2; a weak D match, TRBD1 (5 bases). The V gene's germline CDR1 is KGHSH and CDR2 LQKENI. V was trimmed by 6 bases and J by 5 bases, leaving 22 bases between them. This CDR3 is 16 amino acids long. CDR3 sequence (DNA): TGTGCCAGCTCTAAGGAGGGGCAGGAGCTAGGTTATGGCTACACCTTC. Amino acids: CASSKEGQELGYGYTF.

The rearrangement joins TRBV11-1 to TRBJ2-7; 8 bases map to TRBD1. Germline V lookup: CDR1 SGHAT, CDR2 FQDESV (reference sequence). V lost 0 bases to trimming and J lost 3 bases; unmatched junction nucleotides: 7. This CDR3 is 16 amino acids long. The CDR3 DNA is TGTGCCAGCAGCTTAGCGCCGGGACAGGCCTACTACGAGCAGTACTTC. It encodes CASSLAPGQAYYEQYF.

Comments on this clone: Other DNA sequences of this sample code for an identical CDR3. This chain joins TRBV4-1 and TRBJ2-1; TRBD2 aligns across 8 bases. The V segment lost 4 bases and the J segment 4 bases; nucleotides outside the gene matches: 6. This CDR3 spans 15 amino acids. Germline CDR1 is MGHRA and CDR2 is YSYEKL. CDR3 protein: CASSLTSGGYNEQFF. CDR3 nucleotides: TGCGCCAGCAGCCTGACCAGCGGGGGATACAATGAGCAGTTCTTC.